Each of the 8 T cell receptor beta chains below was sequenced from the same sample in a study of cytomegalovirus exposure and HLA in healthy donors. The PCR used 60 Vbeta and 13 Jbeta primers. Measured with immunoSEQ multiplex PCR; TCRdb has only the in-frame clones, and not every one. In the table there are around 93,000 clones, about four fifths of which are singletons. The sample comprised PBMCs. The receptors stem from a man between 45 and 60 years old in good health and CMV-seronegative.

The V call is TRBV5-1, the J call TRBJ2-2; perhaps TRBD2 as D (6 bases). In germline, CDR1 is SGHRS, CDR2 YFSETQ. V was trimmed by 2 bases and J by 8 bases, leaving 7 bases between them. The CDR3 consists of 12 residues. The CDR3 nucleotides are TGCGCCAGCAGCTTCGGGGGAGGGGAGCTGTTTTTT. It translates to CASSFGGGELFF. Full variable domain (remainder filled in from reference TRBV5-1 and TRBJ2-2): KAGVTQTPRYLIKTRGQQVTLSCSPISGHRSVSWYQQTPGQGLQFLFEYFSETQRNKGNFPGRFSGRQFSNSRSEMNVSTLELGDSALYLCASSFGGGELFFGEGSRLTVL.

The chain links TRBV2 to TRBJ2-3; 8 nucleotides match TRBD2. CDR1 is SNHLY and CDR2 is FYNNEI in the germline V gene. This CDR3 region has 15 residues. The V and J ends lost 7 bases and 6 bases, in that order; junction bases with no gene match: 12. The CDR3 protein is CASITSGSFGDTQYF. The CDR3 DNA sequence: TGTGCCAGCATTACGAGCGGGAGCTTCGGGGATACGCAGTATTTT.

The chain recombines TRBV6-5 with TRBJ1-4, with D perhaps matching TRBD1 (6 bases). Germline lookup yields CDR1 MNHEY and CDR2 SVGAGI. The ends were cut back, 5 bases at V and 7 bases at J, with 14 bases in the middle. The length of the CDR3 is 14 residues. CDR3 protein: CASSRGQYLEKLFF. CDR3 bases: TGTGCCAGCAGTCGTGGACAGTACCTTGAAAAACTGTTTTTT.

This clone was seen only a few times. The chain uses TRBV5-1 and TRBJ1-4; 11 bases agree with TRBD1. Unmatched junction bases numbered 4, after V lost 2 bases and J lost 7 bases. CDR1 SGHRS and CDR2 YFSETQ come from the germline V gene. This CDR3 has 15 amino acids. The CDR3 is CASSLGTGGSEKLFF. The CDR3 DNA is TGCGCCAGCAGCTTAGGGACAGGGGGATCTGAAAAACTGTTTTTT.

This chain uses TRBV15 with TRBJ2-2, with D tentatively TRBD1 (5 bases). The germline V gene encodes CDR1 LNHNV and CDR2 YYDKDF (reference sequence). V was cut by 4 bases and J by 6 bases, with 9 bases left in between. The CDR3 spans 13 residues. CDR3 residues: CATSNPGSGELFF. CDR3 bases: TGTGCCACCAGCAATCCAGGGTCCGGGGAGCTGTTTTTT.

Only one count was recorded for this clone. The chain links TRBV6-6 to TRBJ2-3; TRBD2 agrees at 8 bases. Per germline, CDR1 MNHNY and CDR2 SVGAGI (reference sequence). The CDR3 spans 14 residues. The ends lost 6 bases at V and 0 bases at J; junction bases unmatched: 2. This chain's CDR3 is CASRAGDSTDTQYF. CDR3 bases: TGTGCCAGCAGAGCGGGAGATAGCACAGATACGCAGTATTTT.

This chain connects TRBV19 to TRBJ2-4; a weak D match, TRBD1 (6 bases). The length of the CDR3 is 21 residues. The germline gives CDR1 LNHDA, CDR2 SQIVND (reference sequence). V was clipped by 7 bases and J by 0 bases, with 31 bases between them. This CDR3 reads CASTLYPVGTGTFLAKNIQYF. As DNA, the CDR3 is TGTGCCAGTACCCTATACCCAGTGGGAACAGGGACCTTTCTAGCCAAAAACATTCAGTACTTC.

This chain joins TRBV10-3 and TRBJ2-1; the D gene is possibly TRBD1 (5 bases). Trimming took 10 bases from V and 14 from J, leaving 15 bases between them. Germline V gives CDR1 ENHRY, CDR2 SYGVKD. The CDR3 contains 10 residues. CDR3 DNA sequence: TGTGCCAAAGGGGCGAATTTGGAGTTCTTC. Amino acids: CAKGANLEFF.